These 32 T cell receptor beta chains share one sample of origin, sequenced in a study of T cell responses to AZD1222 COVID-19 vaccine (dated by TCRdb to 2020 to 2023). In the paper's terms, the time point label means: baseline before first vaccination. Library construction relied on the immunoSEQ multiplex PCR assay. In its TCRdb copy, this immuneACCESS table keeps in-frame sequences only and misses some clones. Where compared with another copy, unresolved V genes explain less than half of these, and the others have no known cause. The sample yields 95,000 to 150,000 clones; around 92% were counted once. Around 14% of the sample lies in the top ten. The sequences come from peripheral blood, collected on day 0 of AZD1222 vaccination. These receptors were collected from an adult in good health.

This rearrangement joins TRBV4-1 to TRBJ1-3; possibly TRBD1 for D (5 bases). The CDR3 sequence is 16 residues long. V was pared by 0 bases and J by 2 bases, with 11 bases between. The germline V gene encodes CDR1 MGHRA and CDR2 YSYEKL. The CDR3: CASSQEWEGTGNTIYF. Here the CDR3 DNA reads TGCGCCAGCAGCCAAGAGTGGGAGGGGACTGGAAACACCATATATTTT.

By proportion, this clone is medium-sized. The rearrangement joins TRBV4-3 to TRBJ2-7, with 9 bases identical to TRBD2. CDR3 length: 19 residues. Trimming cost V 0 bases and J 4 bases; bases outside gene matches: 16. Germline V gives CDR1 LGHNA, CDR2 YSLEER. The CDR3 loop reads CASSQDRGGRAIRGYEQYF. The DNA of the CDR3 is TGCGCCAGCAGCCAAGATCGAGGCGGGAGGGCAATTAGAGGATACGAGCAGTACTTC.

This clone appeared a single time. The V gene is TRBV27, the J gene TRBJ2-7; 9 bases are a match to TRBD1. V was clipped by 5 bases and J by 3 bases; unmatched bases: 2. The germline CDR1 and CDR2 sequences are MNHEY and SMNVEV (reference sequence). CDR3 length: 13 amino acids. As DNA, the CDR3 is TGTGCCAGCAGTACGGGACAGGGCTACGAGCAGTACTTC. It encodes CASSTGQGYEQYF.

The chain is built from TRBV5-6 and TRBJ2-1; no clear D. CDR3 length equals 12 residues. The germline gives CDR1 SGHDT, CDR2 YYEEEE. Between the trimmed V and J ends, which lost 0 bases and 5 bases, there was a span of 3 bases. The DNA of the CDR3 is TGTGCCAGCAGCTTGGGGGACAATGAGCAGTTCTTC. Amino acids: CASSLGDNEQFF.

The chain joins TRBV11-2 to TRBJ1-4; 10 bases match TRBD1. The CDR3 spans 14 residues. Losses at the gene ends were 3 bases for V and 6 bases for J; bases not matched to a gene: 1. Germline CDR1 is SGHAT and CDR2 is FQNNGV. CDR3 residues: CASSFGTGDEKLFF. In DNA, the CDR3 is TGTGCCAGCAGCTTTGGGACAGGGGATGAAAAACTGTTTTTT.

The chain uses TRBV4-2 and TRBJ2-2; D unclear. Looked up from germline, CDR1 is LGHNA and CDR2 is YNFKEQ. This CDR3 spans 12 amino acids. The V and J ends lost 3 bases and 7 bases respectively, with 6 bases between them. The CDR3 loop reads CASSHYNGELFF. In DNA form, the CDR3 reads TGTGCCAGCAGCCACTACAACGGGGAGCTGTTTTTT.

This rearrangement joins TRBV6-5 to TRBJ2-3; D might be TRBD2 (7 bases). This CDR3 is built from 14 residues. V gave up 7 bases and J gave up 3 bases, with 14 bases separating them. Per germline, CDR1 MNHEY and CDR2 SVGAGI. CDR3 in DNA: TGTGCCAGCAACGTGGGGGGGGCAACAGATACGCAGTATTTT. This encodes CASNVGGATDTQYF.

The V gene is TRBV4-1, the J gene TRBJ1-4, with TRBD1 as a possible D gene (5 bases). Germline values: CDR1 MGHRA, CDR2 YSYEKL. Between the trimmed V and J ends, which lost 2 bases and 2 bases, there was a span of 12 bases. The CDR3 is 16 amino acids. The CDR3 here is CASSQRDWATNEKLFF. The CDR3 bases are TGCGCCAGCAGCCAAAGGGACTGGGCTACTAATGAAAAACTGTTTTTT.

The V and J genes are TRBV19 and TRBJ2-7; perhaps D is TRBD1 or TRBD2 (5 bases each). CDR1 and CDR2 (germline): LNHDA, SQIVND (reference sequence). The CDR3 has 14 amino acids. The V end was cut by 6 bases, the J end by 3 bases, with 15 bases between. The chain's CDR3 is CASRAPGQGYEQYF. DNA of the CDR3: TGTGCCAGTAGGGCCCCGGGGCAGGGCTACGAGCAGTACTTC.

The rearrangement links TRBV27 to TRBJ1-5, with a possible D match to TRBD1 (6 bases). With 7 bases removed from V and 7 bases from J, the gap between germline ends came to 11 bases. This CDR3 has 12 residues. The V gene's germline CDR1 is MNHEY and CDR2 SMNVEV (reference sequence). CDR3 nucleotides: TGTGCCAGCATCATCGGGGGCCAGCCCCAGCATTTT. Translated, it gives CASIIGGQPQHF.

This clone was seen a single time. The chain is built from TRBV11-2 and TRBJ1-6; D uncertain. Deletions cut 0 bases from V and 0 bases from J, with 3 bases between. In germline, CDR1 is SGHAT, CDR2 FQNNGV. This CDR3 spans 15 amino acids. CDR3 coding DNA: TGTGCCAGCAGCTTAGAAAGCTCCTATAATTCACCCCTCCACTTT. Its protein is CASSLESSYNSPLHF.

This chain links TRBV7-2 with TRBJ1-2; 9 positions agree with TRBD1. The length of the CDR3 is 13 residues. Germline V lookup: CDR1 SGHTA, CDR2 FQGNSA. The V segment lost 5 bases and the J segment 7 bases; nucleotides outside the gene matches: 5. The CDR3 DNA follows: TGTGCCAGCAGCAGGACAGGGGAGAGTGGCTACACCTTC. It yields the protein CASSRTGESGYTF.

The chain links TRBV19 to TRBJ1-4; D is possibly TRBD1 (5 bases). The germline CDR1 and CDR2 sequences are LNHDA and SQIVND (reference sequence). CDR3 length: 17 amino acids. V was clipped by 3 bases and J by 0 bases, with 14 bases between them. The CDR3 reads CASSIERDGPTNEKLFF. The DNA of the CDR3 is TGTGCCAGTAGTATTGAGCGGGACGGTCCAACTAATGAAAAACTGTTTTTT.

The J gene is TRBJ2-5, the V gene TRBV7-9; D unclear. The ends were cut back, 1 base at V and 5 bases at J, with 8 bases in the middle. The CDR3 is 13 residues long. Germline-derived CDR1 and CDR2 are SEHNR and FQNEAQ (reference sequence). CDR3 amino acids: CASSLDLSETQYF. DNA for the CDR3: TGTGCCAGCAGCTTAGATCTTTCGGAGACCCAGTACTTC.

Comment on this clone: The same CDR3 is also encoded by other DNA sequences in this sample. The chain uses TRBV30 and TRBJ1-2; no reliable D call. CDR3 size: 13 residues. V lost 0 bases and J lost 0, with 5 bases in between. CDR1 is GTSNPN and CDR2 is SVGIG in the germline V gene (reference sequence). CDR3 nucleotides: TGTGCCTGGAGTGTTGAGGCTAACTATGGCTACACCTTC. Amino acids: CAWSVEANYGYTF.

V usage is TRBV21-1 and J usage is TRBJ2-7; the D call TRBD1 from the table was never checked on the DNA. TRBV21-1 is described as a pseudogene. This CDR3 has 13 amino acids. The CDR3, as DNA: TGTGCCAGCAGCAAAGTGGACAGGGACGAGCAGTACTTC. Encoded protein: CASSKVDRDEQYF.

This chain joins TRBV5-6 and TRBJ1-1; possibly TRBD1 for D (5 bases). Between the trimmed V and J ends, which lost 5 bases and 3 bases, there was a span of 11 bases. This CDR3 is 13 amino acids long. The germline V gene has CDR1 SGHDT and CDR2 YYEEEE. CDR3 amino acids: CASSFGTDTEAFF. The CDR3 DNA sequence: TGTGCCAGCAGTTTCGGGACGGACACTGAAGCTTTCTTT.

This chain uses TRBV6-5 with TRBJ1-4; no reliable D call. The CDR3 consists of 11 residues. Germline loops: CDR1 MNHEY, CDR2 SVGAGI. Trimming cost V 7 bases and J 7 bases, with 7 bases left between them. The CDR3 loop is CASISGEKLFF. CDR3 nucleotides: TGTGCCAGCATCAGCGGTGAAAAACTGTTTTTT.

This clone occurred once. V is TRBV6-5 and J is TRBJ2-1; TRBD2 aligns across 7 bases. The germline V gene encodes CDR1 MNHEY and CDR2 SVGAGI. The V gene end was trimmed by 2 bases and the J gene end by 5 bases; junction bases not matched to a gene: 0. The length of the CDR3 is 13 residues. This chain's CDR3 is CASSYGTNNEQFF. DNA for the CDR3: TGTGCCAGCAGTTACGGGACTAACAATGAGCAGTTCTTC.

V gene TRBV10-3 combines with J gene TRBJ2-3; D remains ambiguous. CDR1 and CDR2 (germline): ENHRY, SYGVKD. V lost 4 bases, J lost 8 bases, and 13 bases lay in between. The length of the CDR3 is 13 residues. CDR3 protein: CAISVDASATQYF. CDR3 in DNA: TGTGCCATCAGTGTAGACGCGTCGGCTACGCAGTATTTT.

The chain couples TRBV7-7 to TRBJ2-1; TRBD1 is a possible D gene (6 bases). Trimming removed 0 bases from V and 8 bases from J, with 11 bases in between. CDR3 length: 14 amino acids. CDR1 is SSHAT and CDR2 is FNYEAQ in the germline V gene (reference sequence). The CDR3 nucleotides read TGTGCCAGCAGCTTAGCACAGGGCCTGGATGAGCAGTTCTTC. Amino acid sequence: CASSLAQGLDEQFF.

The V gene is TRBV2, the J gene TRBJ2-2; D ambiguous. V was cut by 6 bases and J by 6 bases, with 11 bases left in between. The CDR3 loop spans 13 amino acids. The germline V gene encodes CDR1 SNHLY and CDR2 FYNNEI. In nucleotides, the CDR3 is TGTGCCAGCAGGCCAGGTACGGCCGGGGAGCTGTTTTTT. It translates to CASRPGTAGELFF.

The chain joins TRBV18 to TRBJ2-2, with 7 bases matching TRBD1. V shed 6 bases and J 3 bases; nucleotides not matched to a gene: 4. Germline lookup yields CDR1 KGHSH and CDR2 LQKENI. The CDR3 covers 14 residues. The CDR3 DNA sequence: TGTGCCAGCTCTCGGGACAGAGACACCGGGGAGCTGTTTTTT. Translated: CASSRDRDTGELFF. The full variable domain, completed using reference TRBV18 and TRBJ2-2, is NAGVMQNPRHLVRRRGQEARLRCSPMKGHSHVYWYRQLPEEGLKFMVYLQKENIIDESGMPKERFSAEFPKEGPSILRIQQVVRGDSAAYFCASSRDRDTGELFFGEGSRLTVL.

The CDR3 DNA sequence: TGTGCCTGGAGTGTGTCTCAGGGGAATTCACCCCTCCACTTT. Translated, it gives CAWSVSQGNSPLHF. The chain uses TRBV30 and TRBJ1-6; the D gene is possibly TRBD1 (6 bases). In germline, CDR1 is GTSNPN, CDR2 SVGIG (reference sequence). Trimming took off 0 bases at V and 7 bases at J, with 10 bases between the two ends. This CDR3 is 14 amino acids long.

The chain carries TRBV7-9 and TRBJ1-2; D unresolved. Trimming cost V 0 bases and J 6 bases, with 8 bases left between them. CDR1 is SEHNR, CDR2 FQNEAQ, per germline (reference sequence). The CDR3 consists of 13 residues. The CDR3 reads CASSLAVADGYTF. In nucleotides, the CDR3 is TGTGCCAGCAGCTTAGCAGTAGCCGATGGCTACACCTTC.

The CDR3 DNA reads TGTGCCAGCAGTGAAAGCCTACGGGACGAGCAGTACTTC. Protein: CASSESLRDEQYF. The V call is TRBV25-1, the J call TRBJ2-7; D unclear. There are 13 residues in the CDR3. Germline V CDR1 and CDR2: MGHDK, SYGVNS. V was shortened by 2 bases and J by 5 bases, with 10 bases between the two germline ends.

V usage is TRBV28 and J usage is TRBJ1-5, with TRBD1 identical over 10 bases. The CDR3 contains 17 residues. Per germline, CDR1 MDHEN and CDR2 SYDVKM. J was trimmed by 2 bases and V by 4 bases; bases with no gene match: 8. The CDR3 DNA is TGTGCCAGCAGTTCCGGGACAGGGGTCTTGGGCAATCAGCCCCAGCATTTT. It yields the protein CASSSGTGVLGNQPQHF.

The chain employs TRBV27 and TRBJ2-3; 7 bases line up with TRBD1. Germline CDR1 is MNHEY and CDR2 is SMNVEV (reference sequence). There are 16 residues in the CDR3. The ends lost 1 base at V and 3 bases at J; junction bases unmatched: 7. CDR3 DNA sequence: TGTGCCAGCAGTTTATTTGGGAGACAGGGTACAGATACGCAGTATTTT. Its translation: CASSLFGRQGTDTQYF.

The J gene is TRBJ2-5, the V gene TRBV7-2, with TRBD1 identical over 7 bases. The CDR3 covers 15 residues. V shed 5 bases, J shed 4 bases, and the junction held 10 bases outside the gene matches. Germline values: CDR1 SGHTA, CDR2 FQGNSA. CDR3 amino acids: CASSLNRGSRETQYF. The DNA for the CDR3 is TGTGCCAGCAGCCTTAACAGGGGAAGTCGAGAGACCCAGTACTTC.

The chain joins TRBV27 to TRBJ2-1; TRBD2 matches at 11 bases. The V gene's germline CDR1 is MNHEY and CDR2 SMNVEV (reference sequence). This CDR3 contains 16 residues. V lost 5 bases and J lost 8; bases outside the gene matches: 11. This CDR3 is CASSLAGSGRAHEQFF. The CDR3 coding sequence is TGTGCCAGCAGTCTCGCGGGTAGCGGGAGGGCGCATGAGCAGTTCTTC.

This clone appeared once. The CDR3 bases are TGTGCCAGCAGCGACGTCGAGGGGTGGTACGAGCAGTACTTC. Amino acid sequence: CASSDVEGWYEQYF. This sequence joins TRBV3-1 (or the pseudogene TRBV3-2) and TRBJ2-7; either TRBD1 or TRBD2 may supply D (5 bases each). Germline CDR1 and CDR2: LGHDT and YNNKEL (reference sequence). Trimming removed 5 bases from V and 4 bases from J, with 15 bases in between. This CDR3 spans 14 amino acids.

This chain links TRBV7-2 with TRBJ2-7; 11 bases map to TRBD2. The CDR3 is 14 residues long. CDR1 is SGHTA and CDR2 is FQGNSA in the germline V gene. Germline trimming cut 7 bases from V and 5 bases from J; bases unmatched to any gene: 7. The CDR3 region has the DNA TGTGCCAGCAACCAACTAGCGGGAGATCACGAGCAGTACTTC. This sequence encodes CASNQLAGDHEQYF. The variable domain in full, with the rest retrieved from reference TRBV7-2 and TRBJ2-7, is GAGVSQSPSNKVTEKGKDVELRCDPISGHTALYWYRQSLGQGLEFLIYFQGNSAPDKSGLPSDRFSAERTGGSVSTLTIQRTQQEDSAVYLCASNQLAGDHEQYFGPGTRLTVT.